The clone carrying this T cell receptor (beta chain) was recorded a few times. Its cognate antigen is unknown. CDR1 is LNHNV, CDR2 YYDKDF, per germline (reference sequence). V gave up 1 base and J gave up 5 bases, with 18 bases separating them. The length of the CDR3 is 16 residues. The data are from a study of beta chain features in type 1 diabetes. Study in general: Patients were similar to healthy donors in age and gender (as well as in cell yields).

Reverse transcription of all isolated RNA meant that expressed TCRB transcripts were sequenced. Naive, central memory and regulatory T cell samples produced a mean of roughly 3.8 million reads. Profiling relied on immunoSEQ multiplex PCR, and the TCRdb table lists in-frame clones only, not all of them. The data show 430,000 or so clones, with more than 9.5% seen just once and 0.045% to 0.05% held by the top ten. Study findings and constraints: Type 1 diabetes patients had VDJ junctions that carried fewer insertions and more deletions. TCRB CDR3 length was moderately but significantly reduced in all four CD4+ subsets of Type 1 diabetes patients.

The chain recombines TRBV15 with TRBJ2-7, with D tentatively TRBD1 (6 bases). Sequencing was carried out using naive CD4+ T cells from blood. This TCR came from a woman between 18 and 29 years old in good health. The CDR3 reads CATSRGSQGRSDEQYF. The CDR3 DNA is TGTGCCACCAGCAGAGGTAGCCAGGGGCGTAGCGACGAGCAGTACTTC.